One sample yielded the 8 T cell receptor beta chains listed below, sequenced in a study of T cells in Graves' hyperthyroidism and ophthalmopathy. Authors of the study amplified TCR beta CDR3 regions from RNA transcripts. RT-PCR in the first round (using the HTBI primer set) targeted the TCR CDR3. One entry per CDR3 protein results from TCRdb running MiXCR on the multiplex PCR reads. The sample includes around 600,000 distinct CDR3 sequences, roughly 15% of them seen just once. Input material: blood. Receptors were obtained from a woman aged 45-65 years with Graves' ophthalmopathy.

This clonotype showed up many times. The chain joins TRBV6-1 to TRBJ2-7; the match to TRBD1 covers 9 bases. The CDR3 runs 15 residues. Trimming took 6 bases from V and 4 from J; bases not matched to a gene: 10. Germline CDR1 and CDR2: MNHNS and SASEGT. CDR3 in amino acids: CASSEAGTGFYEQYF. The CDR3 DNA sequence: TGTGCCAGCAGCGAGGCGGGGACAGGGTTTTACGAGCAGTACTTC.

This clonotype has at least ten counts. This chain joins TRBV7-8 and TRBJ2-2; 10 bases are shared with TRBD2. The junction had 3 bases not matched to a gene; V was cut back by 4 bases and J by 1 base. The CDR3 contains 16 residues. Germline assignment: CDR1 SGHVS and CDR2 FQNEAQ. CDR3 protein: CASSSVAGGNTGELFF. The CDR3 region has the DNA TGTGCCAGCAGCTCCGTAGCGGGAGGGAACACCGGGGAGCTGTTTTTT.

This clonotype was recorded many times. The gene calls are TRBV28 and TRBJ1-4; D is perhaps TRBD1 (5 bases). Germline CDR1 is MDHEN and CDR2 is SYDVKM. The CDR3 is 15 residues long. Trimming removed 5 bases at V and 8 bases at J, with 18 bases between. The DNA of the CDR3 is TGTGCCAGCAGTCCCGGTCTGGGGGGAGGCGAAAAACTGTTTTTT. Its translation is CASSPGLGGGEKLFF.

This chain connects TRBV25-1 to TRBJ1-5; 11 nucleotides line up with TRBD1. This CDR3 spans 19 amino acids. The V gene's germline CDR1 is MGHDK and CDR2 SYGVNS. Unmatched junction bases numbered 9, after V lost 2 bases and J lost 0 bases. The CDR3 loop is CASSERDRGGVYSNQPQHF. CDR3 DNA sequence: TGTGCCAGCAGTGAAAGGGACAGGGGGGGGGTATATAGCAATCAGCCCCAGCATTTT. The entire variable domain, with the rest obtained from reference TRBV25-1 and TRBJ1-5, is as follows: EADIYQTPRYLVIGTGKKITLECSQTMGHDKMYWYQQDPGMELHLIHYSYGVNSTEKGDLSSESTVSRIRTEHFPLTLESARPSHTSQYLCASSERDRGGVYSNQPQHFGDGTRLSIL.

This clonotype was counted at least ten times. V and J are TRBV18 and TRBJ2-5; 7 bases align to TRBD2. From germline, CDR1 is KGHSH and CDR2 LQKENI. Germline trimming cut 2 bases from V and 5 bases from J; bases unmatched to any gene: 8. This CDR3 is 15 amino acids long. The CDR3 bases are TGTGCCAGCTCACCAGAAGCGGGATGGAAGGAGACCCAGTACTTC. This translates into CASSPEAGWKETQYF.

The chain uses TRBV28 and TRBJ2-5, with 9 bases aligning to TRBD2. This CDR3 spans 14 amino acids. Germline CDR1 reads MDHEN; CDR2 reads SYDVKM. After removal of 8 bases from V and 1 base from J, the junction contained 5 bases not matched to a gene. The CDR3: CASFSGSLQETQYF. CDR3 coding DNA: TGTGCCAGCTTTAGCGGGAGCCTCCAAGAGACCCAGTACTTC.

V gene TRBV5-1 combines with J gene TRBJ1-2; tentative D call: TRBD1 (6 bases). Germline values: CDR1 SGHRS, CDR2 YFSETQ. Trimming removed 5 bases at V and 6 bases at J, with 11 bases between. The CDR3 sequence is 12 residues long. CDR3 protein: CASSTGLNGYTF. The CDR3 region has the DNA TGCGCCAGCAGTACAGGGTTAAATGGCTACACCTTC.

The chain employs TRBV6-1 and TRBJ2-7; TRBD2 aligns across 12 bases. CDR1 is MNHNS, CDR2 SASEGT, per germline. V was pared by 6 bases and J by 2 bases, with 5 bases of the junction left unmatched. The CDR3 contains 15 residues. The CDR3 region is CASRTRTSGAYEQYF. DNA of the CDR3: TGTGCCAGCAGGACGAGGACTAGCGGGGCCTACGAGCAGTACTTC.